The 21 T cell receptor beta chains given below trace back to one sample, sequenced in a study of T-cell reconstitution after alpha-beta-depleted transplantation in children. Using unique molecular identifiers, the investigators prepared the TCRbeta library. TCRdb redid the calling of the PCR reads with MiXCR, one entry per CDR3 protein. The profile covers hundreds of thousands of distinct CDR3 sequences, with roughly 14% appearing a single time and 0.79% taken by the ten largest. The input for sequencing was PBMCs, taken before TCRalphabeta/CD19-depleted stem cell transplant. The receptor set was obtained from a girl aged 2 to 10 with congenital amegakaryocytic thrombocytopenia, due to receive a stem cell transplant.

This clonotype has at least ten counts. The chain recombines TRBV20-1 with TRBJ1-4; no firm D call. Germline lookup yields CDR1 DFQATT and CDR2 SNEGSKA (reference sequence). There are 11 residues in the CDR3. V shed 3 bases and J shed 6 bases, with 5 bases lying between them. For the CDR3, the DNA is TGCAGTGCTAGCCTGGATGAAAAACTGTTTTTT. It specifies CSASLDEKLFF.

In this sample, this clonotype turned up many times. The chain is built from TRBV29-1 and TRBJ1-2; no clear D gene. Trimming cost V 0 bases and J 5 bases, with 13 bases left between them. CDR3 length: 14 residues. Looked up from germline, CDR1 is SQVTM and CDR2 is ANQGSEA. The CDR3 reads CSVEDRSRPYGYTF. The DNA for the CDR3 is TGCAGCGTTGAAGATCGGAGCCGGCCATATGGCTACACCTTC.

This clonotype was detected many times. The chain has TRBV5-1 and TRBJ2-2; D is uncertain. The CDR3 length is 13 residues. V was pared by 2 bases and J by 3 bases, with 5 bases between. The V gene's germline CDR1 is SGHRS and CDR2 YFSETQ. The CDR3 DNA sequence: TGCGCCAGCAGCTTCGGACACACCGGGGAGCTGTTTTTT. Protein product: CASSFGHTGELFF. The full variable domain, rest sourced from reference TRBV5-1 and TRBJ2-2, is KAGVTQTPRYLIKTRGQQVTLSCSPISGHRSVSWYQQTPGQGLQFLFEYFSETQRNKGNFPGRFSGRQFSNSRSEMNVSTLELGDSALYLCASSFGHTGELFFGEGSRLTVL.

This clonotype was seen many times. The CDR3 is CASSPGRVSTDTQYF. The DNA for the CDR3 is TGTGCCAGCAGCCCCGGGCGGGTTAGCACAGATACGCAGTATTTT. The chain is built from TRBV5-5 and TRBJ2-3; D may be TRBD2 (5 bases). The ends were cut back, 4 bases at V and 0 bases at J, with 12 bases in the middle. CDR1 and CDR2 from the germline V gene are SGHKS and YYEKEE (reference sequence). The CDR3 runs to 15 residues.

This clonotype turned up a few times. The chain has TRBV10-2 and TRBJ2-3, with D possibly matching TRBD1 (5 bases). The CDR3 extends over 14 amino acids. Per the germline V gene, CDR1 is WSHSY and CDR2 is SAAADI. Between the trimmed V and J ends, which lost 3 bases and 1 base, there was a span of 8 bases. CDR3 DNA: TGCGCCAGCAGTGACAGGGCTGGCACAGATACGCAGTATTTT. Amino acids: CASSDRAGTDTQYF.

This clonotype was seen many times. This sequence joins TRBV9 and TRBJ1-1; 12 bases line up with TRBD1. The J segment lost 3 bases and the V segment lost 3 bases, leaving 12 bases of the junction unmatched. The CDR3 contains 18 residues. The germline CDR1 and CDR2 sequences are SGDLS and YYNGEE. For the CDR3, the DNA is TGTGCCAGCAGCGATTTTGGGGGACAGGGGGCGTTCGACACTGAAGCTTTCTTT. Translated, it gives CASSDFGGQGAFDTEAFF.

A few counts support this clonotype. The chain uses TRBV20-1 and TRBJ2-7; 10 bases are a match to TRBD2. Germline CDR1 is DFQATT and CDR2 is SNEGSKA (reference sequence). This CDR3 has 15 amino acids. V trimming: 1 base; J trimming: 7 bases; junction bases outside the gene matches: 10. The CDR3: CSARASGRASEEQYF. CDR3 nucleotide sequence: TGCAGTGCTAGAGCGAGCGGGAGGGCCTCAGAGGAGCAGTACTTC.

This clonotype was recorded many times. CDR3 DNA sequence: TGTGCCAGCAGTCGATCCGGGACAGGGGGAACCTACACCTTC. This translates into CASSRSGTGGTYTF. This chain links TRBV12-3 or TRBV12-4 with TRBJ1-2, with TRBD1 matching 11 bases. The CDR3 consists of 14 residues. The junction had 9 bases not matched to a gene; V was cut back by 5 bases and J by 10 bases.

This clonotype was picked up a small number of times. This chain uses TRBV11-2 with TRBJ2-2; no clear D. With 7 bases removed from V and 2 bases from J, the gap between germline ends came to 14 bases. The CDR3 loop spans 15 amino acids. CDR1 is SGHAT and CDR2 is FQNNGV in the germline V gene. The CDR3 spells CASTPPIFNTGELFF. CDR3 nucleotides: TGTGCCAGCACCCCCCCCATTTTTAACACCGGGGAGCTGTTTTTT. Filled out from reference TRBV11-2 and TRBJ2-2, the complete variable domain reads EAGVAQSPRYKIIEKRQSVAFWCNPISGHATLYWYQQILGQGPKLLIQFQNNGVVDDSQLPKDRFSAERLKGVDSTLKIQPAKLEDSAVYLCASTPPIFNTGELFFGEGSRLTVL.

This clonotype was seen a few times. V is TRBV5-5 and J is TRBJ2-3; 10 nucleotides agree with TRBD1. The CDR3 extends over 15 amino acids. Per germline, CDR1 SGHKS and CDR2 YYEKEE (reference sequence). V shed 4 bases, J shed 2 bases, and the junction held 4 bases outside the gene matches. In DNA form, the CDR3 reads TGTGCCAGCAGCACCGGGACAGGGGACACAGATACGCAGTATTTT. Translating it yields CASSTGTGDTDTQYF.

This clonotype has at least ten counts. This chain links TRBV12-3 or TRBV12-4 with TRBJ2-5; 7 nucleotides agree with TRBD1. Losses at the gene ends were 5 bases for V and 2 bases for J; bases not matched to a gene: 8. CDR3 length: 15 residues. The CDR3 protein is CASSLGDRDQETQYF. CDR3 nucleotides: TGTGCCAGCAGTCTAGGGGACAGAGATCAAGAGACCCAGTACTTC.

This clonotype was detected only a few times. This sequence joins TRBV30 and TRBJ2-2, with 7 bases matching TRBD1. This CDR3 contains 13 residues. Germline-derived CDR1 and CDR2 are GTSNPN and SVGIG (reference sequence). V lost 1 base, J lost 7 bases, and 3 bases stayed unmatched. The CDR3 coding sequence is TGTGCCTGGAGTGAGCAGGGGGTCGGGGAGCTGTTTTTT. It encodes CAWSEQGVGELFF.

The sample holds many counts of this clonotype. The CDR3 protein is CASRKDYNEQFF. DNA for the CDR3: TGTGCCAGTAGAAAGGACTACAATGAGCAGTTCTTC. V usage is TRBV5-4 and J usage is TRBJ2-1; D is unclear. V was trimmed by 8 bases and J by 3 bases, leaving 9 bases between them. CDR3 length: 12 amino acids. Germline CDR1 is SGHNT and CDR2 is YYREEE (reference sequence).

This clonotype was found many times. The chain employs TRBV10-2 and TRBJ2-1; 8 bases are a match to TRBD2. With 2 bases clipped from V and 1 base from J, the junction kept 1 base outside the gene matches. The CDR3 has 15 residues. The germline V gene encodes CDR1 WSHSY and CDR2 SAAADI. The CDR3 DNA reads as TGCGCCAGCAGTGAGGCGGGAGGTTCCTACAATGAGCAGTTCTTC. Its protein product is CASSEAGGSYNEQFF.

This clonotype showed up many times. J is TRBJ2-3 and V is TRBV30, with D uncertain. Trimming pared 1 base from V and 7 bases from J, leaving 6 bases between. This CDR3 is 11 amino acids long. Germline lookup yields CDR1 GTSNPN and CDR2 SVGIG (reference sequence). Here the CDR3 reads CAWSEGNTQYF. Here the CDR3 DNA reads TGTGCCTGGAGTGAAGGAAATACGCAGTATTTT.

This clonotype was observed at least ten times. The chain employs TRBV5-1 and TRBJ1-1; D is undetermined. Trimming stripped 4 bases from V and 0 bases from J, with 16 bases between. Germline V gives CDR1 SGHRS, CDR2 YFSETQ. This CDR3 region has 16 residues. CDR3 coding DNA: TGCGCCAGCAGCCTCCCGAAGGGAGCCCTGAACACTGAAGCTTTCTTT. Amino acid sequence: CASSLPKGALNTEAFF.

As concerns this clonotype: A much larger clonotype is one base distant, so this may be a read error. This sequence joins TRBV12-3 or TRBV12-4 and TRBJ2-2, with a tentative D call TRBD1 (5 bases). The CDR3 consists of 18 residues. This chain's CDR3 is CAISFAEGVRSNTGELFF. The DNA of the CDR3 is TGTGCCATCAGTTTTGCCGAAGGGGTCCGGTCGAACACCGGGGAGCTGTTTTTT.

There are many counts of this clonotype. The chain combines TRBV12-3 or TRBV12-4 with TRBJ1-3; D may be TRBD1 (5 bases). V was trimmed by 4 bases and J by 3 bases, leaving 13 bases between them. This CDR3 comprises 15 residues. The CDR3 DNA is TGTGCCAGCAGTTCTTCCGGGCAGGGTGGAAACACCATATATTTT. Residues: CASSSSGQGGNTIYF.

Many counts were recorded for this clonotype. This chain connects TRBV3-1 to TRBJ2-1; 8 bases are shared with TRBD2. V shed 3 bases, J shed 0 bases, and the junction held 4 bases outside the gene matches. CDR3 size: 16 residues. Germline CDR1 LGHDT, CDR2 YNNKEL (reference sequence). CDR3 coding DNA: TGTGCCAGCAGCCAGGATAGCGGGAACTCCTACAATGAGCAGTTCTTC. Translated, it gives CASSQDSGNSYNEQFF.

The sample holds many counts of this clonotype. This sequence joins TRBV15 and TRBJ2-6, with D perhaps TRBD1 (5 bases). V was clipped by 4 bases and J by 0 bases, with 10 bases between them. Germline-derived CDR1 and CDR2 are LNHNV and YYDKDF (reference sequence). This CDR3 has 16 amino acids. The CDR3 bases are TGTGCCACCAGCACTTCCAGGGACTCTGGGGCCAACGTCCTGACTTTC. Translating gives CATSTSRDSGANVLTF. Full variable domain (rest looked up from reference TRBV15 and TRBJ2-6): DAMVIQNPRYQVTQFGKPVTLSCSQTLNHNVMYWYQQKSSQAPKLLFHYYDKDFNNEADTPDNFQSRRPNTSFCFLDIRSPGLGDTAMYLCATSTSRDSGANVLTFGAGSRLTVL.

This clonotype was recorded many times. This sequence joins TRBV12-3 or TRBV12-4 and TRBJ2-7; no firm D call. The germline V and J ends were trimmed by 6 bases and 8 bases, with 20 bases remaining between them. The CDR3 length is 14 residues. Written as DNA, the CDR3 is TGTGCCAGCAGCCCAACTCCGGCAGGAGCCCAGCAGTACTTC. This sequence encodes CASSPTPAGAQQYF.